This T cell receptor beta chain emerged from a study of CD8 T cells in Susac syndrome (dated by TCRdb to the late 2010s). Some background on the complete study: Among the sequenced Susac syndrome patients, about six had clinically active disease and 8 or 9 were in clinical remission. At the time of blood withdrawal, Susac syndrome patients were either therapy-naive, taking corticosteroids (with some also receiving IVIg), or on IVIg alone. Repertoire sequencing was used to test whether CD8+ T cell activation and differentiation in Susac syndrome was antigen driven. The study compared CD8+ T cell repertoire clonality among over ten healthy donors, approximately 14 Susac syndrome patients and 15 multiple sclerosis patients.

High-throughput TCR beta sequencing profiled peripheral blood CD8+ and CD4+ T cells from healthy donors, Susac syndrome patients and multiple sclerosis patients. Susac syndrome patients met recently defined diagnostic criteria for definite or probable disease. Bulk CD8+ and CD4+ T cells were purified magnetically by negative isolation, whereas CD8+ TEMRA cells were enriched by FACS. Blood was collected in EDTA tubes and processed within 24 hours, with PBMCs isolated through density gradient centrifugation. PBMCs destined for TCR sequencing were cryopreserved in liquid nitrogen and later thawed in a 37 °C water bath. Purity of sorted or isolated CD4+, CD8+ and CD8+ TEMRA cells was at least 90%. As for this clonotype: Its recognized antigen is unknown. No base-level quality is on record; no much larger clone is a single base apart.

Study-wide conclusions, independent of this receptor: Susac syndrome CD8+ repertoires showed clonal expansion, highest in CD8+ TEMRA cells and greater in clinically active than remitting patients. Looking at Susac-specific public clones, the researchers identified 15 to 20 in the total CD8+ repertoire and 4 or 5 in the CD8+ TEMRA repertoire. The number of individuals in the TCR sequencing and HLA analysis was recognized as being relatively small.

RNA was extracted using the RNeasy kit, and about 0.5 to 1 ug of the RNA was reverse transcribed with random hexamers. The immunoSEQ multiplex PCR assay, which covers 54 Vbeta and 13 Jbeta segments, was used to amplify TCR beta CDR3 regions. PCR amplification bias was corrected using a synthetic template baseline for primer optimization and computational correction. The original methods were these. Reads were annotated to V, D and J genes per IMGT and analyzed with immunoSEQ Analyzer, keeping only productive sequences. Clonality was calculated as one minus the Shannon entropy normalized by log2 of the number of productive unique sequences. Public and private clones were assessed among the 100 most prevalent clones of each patient and control. Susac-specific clones were defined as absent from healthy and MS cohorts, over a thousand published viral clones and other ImmuneACCESS disease sequences. The public sequencing data were trimmed at Q25 with fastp and processed into clonotypes with MiXCR by TCRdb, which kept only in-frame beta chains. Each entry merges the rows of one CDR3 protein and shows their most common DNA and genes. It is TCRdb's table, rather than the study itself, that gives the V and J calls and clone size. Across this sample there are around 200,000 distinct CDR3 sequences, with 85% to 95% seen only once. The top ten clones comprise around 0.16% of the sample.

The specimen was CD8+ T cells from PBMCs. This sequence was found in a human donor with Susac syndrome.

The nucleotides are TGTGCCACCAGCAGAAAACAGGGAGGTCAGCCCCAGCATTTT. It specifies CATSRKQGGQPQHF. The V and J segments used are TRBV15 and TRBJ1-5; possibly the D gene is TRBD1, per 6 matching bases. Deletion took 2 bases off V and 6 bases off J, with a span of 11 bases between the germline ends. The germline V gene (reference sequence) specifies LNHNV as CDR1 and YYDKDF as CDR2. The CDR3 has 14 amino acids, counting the end cysteine and phenylalanine. Of all the DNA, just the CDR3 is kept, 42 bases in frame from base 1.